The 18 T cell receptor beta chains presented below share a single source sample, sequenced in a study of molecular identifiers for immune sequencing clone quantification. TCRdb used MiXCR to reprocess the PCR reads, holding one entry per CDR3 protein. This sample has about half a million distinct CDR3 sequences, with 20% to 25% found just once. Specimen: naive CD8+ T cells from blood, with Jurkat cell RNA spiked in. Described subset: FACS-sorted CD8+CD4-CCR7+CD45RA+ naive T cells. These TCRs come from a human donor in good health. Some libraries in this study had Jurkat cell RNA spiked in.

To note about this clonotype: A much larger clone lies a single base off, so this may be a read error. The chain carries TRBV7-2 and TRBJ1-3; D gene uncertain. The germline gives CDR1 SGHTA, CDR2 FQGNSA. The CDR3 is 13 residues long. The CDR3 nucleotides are TGTGCCAGCAGCTCCATGTCTGGAAACGCCATATATTTT. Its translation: CASSSMSGNAIYF.

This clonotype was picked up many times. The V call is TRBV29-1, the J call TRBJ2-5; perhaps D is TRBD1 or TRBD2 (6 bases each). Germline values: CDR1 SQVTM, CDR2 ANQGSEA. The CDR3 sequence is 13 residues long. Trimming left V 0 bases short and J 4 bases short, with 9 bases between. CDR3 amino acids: CSVEEPGAETQYF. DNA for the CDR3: TGCAGCGTTGAAGAACCGGGGGCAGAGACCCAGTACTTC.

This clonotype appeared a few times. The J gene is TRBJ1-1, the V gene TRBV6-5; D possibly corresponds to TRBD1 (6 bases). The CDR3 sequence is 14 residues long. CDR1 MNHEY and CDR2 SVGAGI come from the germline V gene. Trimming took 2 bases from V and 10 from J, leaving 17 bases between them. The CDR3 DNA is TGTGCCAGCAGTTACCGGGGCCCGGGAGGGGGAGCTTTCTTT. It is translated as CASSYRGPGGGAFF.

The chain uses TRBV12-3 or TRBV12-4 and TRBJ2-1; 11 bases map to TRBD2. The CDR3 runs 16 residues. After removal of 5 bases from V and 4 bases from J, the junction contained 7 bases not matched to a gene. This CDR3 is CASSPLAGAAYNEQFF. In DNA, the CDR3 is TGTGCCAGCAGTCCACTAGCGGGAGCGGCATACAATGAGCAGTTCTTC.

The CDR3 DNA reads TGTGCCAGCAGTTTCAGGACAGGGCGGAACACTGAAGCTTTCTTT. It codes for CASSFRTGRNTEAFF. The V call is TRBV6-2 or TRBV6-3, the J call TRBJ1-1, with 8 bases fitting TRBD1. Trimming took 4 bases from V and 1 from J; bases not matched to a gene: 5. Germline V gene data show CDR1 as MNHEY and CDR2 as SVGEGT. The CDR3 has 15 amino acids.

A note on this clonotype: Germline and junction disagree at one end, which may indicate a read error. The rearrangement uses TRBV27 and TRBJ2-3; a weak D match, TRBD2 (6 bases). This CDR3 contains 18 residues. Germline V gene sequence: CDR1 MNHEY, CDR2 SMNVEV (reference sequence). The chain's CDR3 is CVSSSVVIPGGGTDTQYF. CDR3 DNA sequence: TGTGTCAGCAGTTCTGTGGTAATCCCAGGCGGGGGCACAGATACGCAGTATTTT.

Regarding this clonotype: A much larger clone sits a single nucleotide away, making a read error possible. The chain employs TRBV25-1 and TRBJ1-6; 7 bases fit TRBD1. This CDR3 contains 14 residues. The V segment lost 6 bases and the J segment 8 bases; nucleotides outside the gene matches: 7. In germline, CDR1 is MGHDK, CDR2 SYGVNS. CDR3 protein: CASRQGLDDSPLHF. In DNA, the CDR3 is TGTGCCAGCAGACAGGGGCTCGATGATTCACCCCTCCACTTT.

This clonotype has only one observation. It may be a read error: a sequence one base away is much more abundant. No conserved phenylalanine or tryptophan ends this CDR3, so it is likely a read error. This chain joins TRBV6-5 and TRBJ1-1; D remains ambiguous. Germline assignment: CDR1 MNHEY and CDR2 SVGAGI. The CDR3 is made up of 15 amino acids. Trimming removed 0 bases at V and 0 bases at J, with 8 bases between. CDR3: CASSYSAAMNTEAFL. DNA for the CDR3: TGTGCCAGCAGTTACTCTGCAGCCATGAACACTGAAGCTTTCCTT.

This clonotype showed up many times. This chain's CDR3 is CASSIPPGVSTDTQYF. Written as DNA, the CDR3 is TGTGCCAGTAGTATACCCCCGGGGGTCAGCACAGATACGCAGTATTTT. The V call is TRBV19, the J call TRBJ2-3, with D perhaps matching TRBD2 (6 bases). The ends were cut back, 2 bases at V and 0 bases at J, with 12 bases in the middle. The CDR3 is 16 residues long. CDR1 and CDR2 (germline): LNHDA, SQIVND (reference sequence).

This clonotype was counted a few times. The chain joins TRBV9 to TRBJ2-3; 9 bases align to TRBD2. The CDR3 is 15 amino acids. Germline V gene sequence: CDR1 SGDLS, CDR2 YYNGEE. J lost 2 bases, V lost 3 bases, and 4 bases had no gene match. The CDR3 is CASSASGATTDTQYF. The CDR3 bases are TGTGCCAGCAGCGCTAGCGGGGCGACCACAGATACGCAGTATTTT.

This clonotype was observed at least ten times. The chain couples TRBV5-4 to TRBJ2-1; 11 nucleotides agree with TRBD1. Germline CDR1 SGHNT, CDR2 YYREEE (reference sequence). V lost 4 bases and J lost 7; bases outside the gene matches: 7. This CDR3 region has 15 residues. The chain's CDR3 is CASSQGQGVGNEQFF. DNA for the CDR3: TGTGCCAGCAGCCAGGGACAGGGGGTTGGAAATGAGCAGTTCTTC.

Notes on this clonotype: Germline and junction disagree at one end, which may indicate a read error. The CDR3 protein is CASSLAQGTGERYF. The CDR3 DNA reads TGTGCCAGCAGCTTAGCACAGGGGACGGGGGAGCGGTACTTC. The rearrangement joins TRBV7-6 to TRBJ2-7, with D possibly matching TRBD1 (7 bases). The CDR3 contains 14 residues. Looked up from germline, CDR1 is SGHVS and CDR2 is FNYEAQ.

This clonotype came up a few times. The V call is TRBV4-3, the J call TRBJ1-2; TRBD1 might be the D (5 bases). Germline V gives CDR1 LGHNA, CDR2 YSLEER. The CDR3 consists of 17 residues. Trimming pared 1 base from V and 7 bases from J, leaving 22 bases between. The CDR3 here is CASSQGQGLYPTLGYTF. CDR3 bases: TGCGCCAGCAGCCAAGGCCAGGGCCTATATCCCACCCTTGGCTACACCTTC.

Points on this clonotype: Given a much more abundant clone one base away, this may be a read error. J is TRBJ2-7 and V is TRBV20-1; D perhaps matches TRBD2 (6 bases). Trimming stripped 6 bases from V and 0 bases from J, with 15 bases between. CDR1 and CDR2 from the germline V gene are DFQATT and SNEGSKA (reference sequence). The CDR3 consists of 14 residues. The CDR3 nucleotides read TGCAGTGCGACCGGGACTGCCAGCTCCTACGAGCAGTACTTC. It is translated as CSATGTASSYEQYF.

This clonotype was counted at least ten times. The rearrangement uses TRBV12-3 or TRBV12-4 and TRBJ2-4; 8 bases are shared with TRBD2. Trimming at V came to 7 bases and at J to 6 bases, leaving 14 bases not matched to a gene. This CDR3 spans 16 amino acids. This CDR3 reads CASTPRAAGVANIQYF. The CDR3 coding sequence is TGTGCCAGCACCCCAAGGGCAGCGGGAGTCGCAAACATTCAGTACTTC.

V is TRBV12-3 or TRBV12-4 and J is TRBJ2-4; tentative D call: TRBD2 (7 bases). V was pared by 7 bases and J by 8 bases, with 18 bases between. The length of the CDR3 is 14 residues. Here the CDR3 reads CASTHREGYDIQYF. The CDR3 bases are TGTGCCAGCACTCACAGGGAGGGCTACGACATTCAGTACTTC.

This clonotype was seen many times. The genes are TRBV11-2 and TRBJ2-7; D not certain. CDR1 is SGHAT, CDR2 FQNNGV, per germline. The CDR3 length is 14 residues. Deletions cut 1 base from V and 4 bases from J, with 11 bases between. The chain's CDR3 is CASSLVAAGYEQYF. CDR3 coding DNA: TGTGCCAGCAGCTTAGTGGCAGCCGGGTACGAGCAGTACTTC.

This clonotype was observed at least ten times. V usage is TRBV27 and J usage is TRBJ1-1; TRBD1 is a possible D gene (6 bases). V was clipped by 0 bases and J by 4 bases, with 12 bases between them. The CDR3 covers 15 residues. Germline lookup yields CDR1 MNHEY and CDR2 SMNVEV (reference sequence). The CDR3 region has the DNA TGTGCCAGCAGTTTATCATCTGGGGGGCCCACTGAAGCTTTCTTT. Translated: CASSLSSGGPTEAFF.